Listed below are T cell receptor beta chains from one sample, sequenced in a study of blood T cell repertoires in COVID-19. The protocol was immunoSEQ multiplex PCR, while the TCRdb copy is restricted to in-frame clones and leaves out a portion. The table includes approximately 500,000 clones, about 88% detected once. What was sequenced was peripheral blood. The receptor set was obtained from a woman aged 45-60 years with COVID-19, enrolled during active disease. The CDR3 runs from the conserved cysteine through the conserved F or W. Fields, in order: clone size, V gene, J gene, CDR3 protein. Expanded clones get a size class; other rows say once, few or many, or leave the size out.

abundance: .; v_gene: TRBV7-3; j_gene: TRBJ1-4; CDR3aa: CASTILRQNEKLFF
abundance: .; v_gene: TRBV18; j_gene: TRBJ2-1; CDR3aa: CASSPTGVAVGEQFF
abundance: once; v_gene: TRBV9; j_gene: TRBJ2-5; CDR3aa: CASSFGTSGYETQYF
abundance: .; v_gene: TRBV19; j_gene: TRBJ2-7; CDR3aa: CASSKKSPSERGRPYEQYF
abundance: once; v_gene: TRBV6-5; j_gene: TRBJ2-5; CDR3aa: CASSPDFDREETQYF
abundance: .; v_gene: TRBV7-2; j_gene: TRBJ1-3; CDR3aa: CASSSFPTGVSGNTIYF
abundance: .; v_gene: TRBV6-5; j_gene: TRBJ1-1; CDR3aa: CASSYREGNTEAFF
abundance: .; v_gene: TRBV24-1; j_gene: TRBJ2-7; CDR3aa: CATSSGLDSYEQYF
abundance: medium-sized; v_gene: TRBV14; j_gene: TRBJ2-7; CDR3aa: CASSQAPYEQYF
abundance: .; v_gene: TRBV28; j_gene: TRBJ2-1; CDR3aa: CASSPPGVYNEQFF
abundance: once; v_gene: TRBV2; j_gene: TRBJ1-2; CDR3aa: CASGRLLDGYTF
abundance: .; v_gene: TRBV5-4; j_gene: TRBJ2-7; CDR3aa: CASSKSNLQDEQYF
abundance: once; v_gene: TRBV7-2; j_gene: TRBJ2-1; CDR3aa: CASSLQGPNSYNEQFF
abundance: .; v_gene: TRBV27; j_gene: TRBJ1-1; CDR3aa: CASSSGTGGNTEAFF